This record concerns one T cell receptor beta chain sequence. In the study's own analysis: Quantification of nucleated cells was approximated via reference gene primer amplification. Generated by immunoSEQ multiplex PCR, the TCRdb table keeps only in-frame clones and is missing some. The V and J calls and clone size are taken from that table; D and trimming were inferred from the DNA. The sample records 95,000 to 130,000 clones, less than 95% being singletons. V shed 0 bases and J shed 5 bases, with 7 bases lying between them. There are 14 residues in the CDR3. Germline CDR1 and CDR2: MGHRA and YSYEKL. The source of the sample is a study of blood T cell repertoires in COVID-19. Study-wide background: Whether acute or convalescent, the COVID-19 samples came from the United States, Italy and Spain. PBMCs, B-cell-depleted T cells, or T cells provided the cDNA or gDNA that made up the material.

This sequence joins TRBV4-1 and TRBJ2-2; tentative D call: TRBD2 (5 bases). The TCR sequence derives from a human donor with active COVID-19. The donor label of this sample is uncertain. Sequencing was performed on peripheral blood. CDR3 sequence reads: CASSQDRGTGELFF. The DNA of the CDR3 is TGCGCCAGCAGCCAAGATCGCGGGACCGGGGAGCTGTTTTTT.